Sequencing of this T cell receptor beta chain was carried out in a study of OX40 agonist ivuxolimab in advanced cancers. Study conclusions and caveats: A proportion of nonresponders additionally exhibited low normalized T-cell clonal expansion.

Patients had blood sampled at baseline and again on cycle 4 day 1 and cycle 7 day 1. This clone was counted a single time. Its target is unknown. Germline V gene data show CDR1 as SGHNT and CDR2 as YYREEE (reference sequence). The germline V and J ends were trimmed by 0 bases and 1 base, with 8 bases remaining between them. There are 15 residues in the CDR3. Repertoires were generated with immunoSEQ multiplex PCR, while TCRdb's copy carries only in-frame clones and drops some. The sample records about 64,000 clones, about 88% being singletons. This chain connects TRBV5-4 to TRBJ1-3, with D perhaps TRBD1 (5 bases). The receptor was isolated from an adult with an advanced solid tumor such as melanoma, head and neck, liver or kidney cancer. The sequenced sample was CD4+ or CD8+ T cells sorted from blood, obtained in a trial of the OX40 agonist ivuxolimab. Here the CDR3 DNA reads TGTGCCAGCAGCTTGGCAGGGATATCTGGAAACACCATATATTTT. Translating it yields CASSLAGISGNTIYF. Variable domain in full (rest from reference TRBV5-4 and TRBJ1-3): ETGVTQSPTHLIKTRGQQVTLRCSSQSGHNTVSWYQQALGQGPQFIFQYYREEENGRGNFPPRFSGLQFPNYSSELNVNALELDDSALYLCASSLAGISGNTIYFGEGSWLTVV.